Following are 2 T cell receptor beta chains from one sample sequenced in a study of T cells in Graves' hyperthyroidism and ophthalmopathy (dated by TCRdb to the late 2010s). Libraries came from multiplex PCR. TCRdb records Illumina HiSeq 2000 as the sequencer. The TCR beta CDR3 regions were amplified from RNA transcripts. A first-round RT-PCR of the TCR CDR3 used the HTBI primer set with the Qiagen OneStep RT-PCR kit. TCRdb trimmed public reads at Q25 via fastp, called clones via MiXCR and kept in-frame beta chains. Here each entry gathers all rows of one CDR3 protein and keeps the most common genes and DNA. This sample has hundreds of thousands of distinct CDR3 sequences in its table, and approximately 14% of those were observed once. 4% to 5.5% of the sample rests with the top ten. Sequencing was performed on blood. These TCRs come from a woman between 40 and 50 years old with Graves' ophthalmopathy.

The chain links TRBV29-1 to TRBJ2-5, with TRBD2 matching over 7 bases. The CDR3 covers 16 residues. The ends lost 0 bases at V and 7 bases at J; junction bases unmatched: 14. From germline, CDR1 is SQVTM and CDR2 ANQGSEA. The CDR3 protein is CSVEDPGGRIRTTQYF. In DNA, the CDR3 is TGCAGCGTTGAAGATCCAGGCGGGAGAATACGGACGACCCAGTACTTC.

The gene calls are TRBV20-1 and TRBJ2-5; D perhaps matches TRBD2 (5 bases). V lost 6 bases to trimming and J lost 1 base, with 15 bases between them. CDR3 length: 14 residues. The germline V gene encodes CDR1 DFQATT and CDR2 SNEGSKA (reference sequence). Written as DNA, the CDR3 is TGCAGTGCCAGGCGCCCCCGGGGCCAAGAGACCCAGTACTTC. Its translation is CSARRPRGQETQYF.